Reported below is one TCR beta chain. The data were taken from a study of blood T cell repertoires in COVID-19. Overall study context: Samples representing acute and convalescent COVID-19 were sourced from the United States, Italy and Spain. Sample material is recorded as cDNA or gDNA derived from T cells, B-cell-depleted T cells, or PBMCs.

In the original analysis: Estimates of nucleated cell counts were drawn from the amplification of reference gene primers. Data came from immunoSEQ multiplex PCR; TCRdb stores just in-frame clones and leaves some out. V and J calls and clone size are copied from that table; D and trimming were computed from the DNA. The data hold 140,000 to 150,000 clones, with 87% observed a single time. This CDR3 region has 15 residues. Per the germline V gene, CDR1 is SGDLS and CDR2 is YYNGEE. J lost 5 bases, V lost 5 bases, and 6 bases had no gene match. Input material: peripheral blood. The V gene is TRBV9, the J gene TRBJ2-2, with 10 bases fitting TRBD1. The TCR sequence derives from a man at least 80 years old with acute or convalescent COVID-19. The CDR3 loop is CASRGPGQGTGELFF. CDR3 bases: TGTGCCAGCAGGGGGCCGGGACAGGGGACCGGGGAGCTGTTTTTT. Looking up the rest from reference TRBV9 and TRBJ2-2 gives the full variable domain: DSGVTQTPKHLITATGQRVTLRCSPRSGDLSVYWYQQSLDQGLQFLIQYYNGEERAKGNILERFSAQQFPDLHSELNLSSLELGDSALYFCASRGPGQGTGELFFGEGSRLTVL.